The 5 T cell receptor beta chains below all came from one sample that was sequenced in a study of blood T cell repertoires in COVID-19. Assay used: immunoSEQ multiplex PCR; TCRdb lists only in-frame clones, some missing. This sample has some 120,000 clones, with approximately 85% found just once. Sequencing was done on a sample of peripheral blood. The receptors stem from an elderly woman with COVID-19, enrolled during active disease.

The J gene is TRBJ1-1, the V gene TRBV6-6, with 9 nucleotides matching TRBD1. Per the germline V gene, CDR1 is MNHNY and CDR2 is SVGAGI (reference sequence). After removal of 6 bases from V and 3 bases from J, the junction contained 11 bases not matched to a gene. The CDR3 sequence is 16 residues long. This CDR3 reads CASRKGQGERYTEAFF. CDR3 in DNA: TGTGCCAGCAGAAAGGGACAGGGAGAGAGGTACACTGAAGCTTTCTTT.

The rearrangement uses TRBV7-9 and TRBJ1-1; TRBD1 matches 8 bases. The junction had 11 bases not matched to a gene; V was cut back by 4 bases and J by 7 bases. Germline-derived CDR1 and CDR2 are SEHNR and FQNEAQ (reference sequence). The CDR3 covers 15 residues. The CDR3 spells CASSSELTGVSEAFF. CDR3 bases: TGTGCCAGCAGCTCTGAACTGACAGGGGTTAGTGAAGCTTTCTTT.

The chain uses TRBV9 and TRBJ2-5; D ambiguous. This CDR3 comprises 17 residues. V lost 7 bases, J lost 1 base, and 23 bases lay in between. Germline values: CDR1 SGDLS, CDR2 YYNGEE. The CDR3 region is CASQRDSSSHLQETQYF. The CDR3 DNA reads TGTGCCAGCCAACGAGATAGCAGCTCCCACCTCCAAGAGACCCAGTACTTC.

V is TRBV29-1 and J is TRBJ1-4, with 7 positions matching TRBD1. The CDR3 sequence is 14 residues long. Trimming at V came to 5 bases and at J to 0 bases, leaving 3 bases not matched to a gene. Germline V CDR1 and CDR2: SQVTM, ANQGSEA. CDR3 sequence reads: CSVYGTATNEKLFF. DNA of the CDR3: TGCAGCGTTTACGGGACAGCAACTAATGAAAAACTGTTTTTT. The entire variable domain, with the rest obtained from reference TRBV29-1 and TRBJ1-4, is as follows: SAVISQKPSRDICQRGTSLTIQCQVDSQVTMMFWYRQQPGQSLTLIATANQGSEATYESGFVIDKFPISRPNLTFSTLTVSNMSPEDSSIYLCSVYGTATNEKLFFGSGTQLSVL.

The rearrangement joins TRBV9 to TRBJ2-3; D ambiguous. The CDR3 spans 18 residues. The germline V and J ends were trimmed by 3 bases and 9 bases, with 29 bases remaining between them. The V gene's germline CDR1 is SGDLS and CDR2 YYNGEE. The CDR3 reads CASSDPLTPSPAGPTQYF. The CDR3 DNA reads as TGTGCCAGCAGCGATCCTTTAACTCCATCACCCGCTGGTCCGACGCAGTATTTT.